This paragraph covers one TCR beta chain sequence. CDR1 and CDR2 (germline): LNHDA, SQIVND (reference sequence). The CDR3 spans 14 residues. V shed 5 bases and J shed 1 base, with 9 bases lying between them. The data originate from a study of OX40 agonist ivuxolimab in advanced cancers. TCRdb keeps only in-frame clones here, not all; method: immunoSEQ multiplex PCR. The sample yields 40,000 to 50,000 clones, 88% seen once. Here the sequenced sample was CD4+ or CD8+ T cells sorted from blood, taken in a trial of the OX40 agonist ivuxolimab. This chain links TRBV19 with TRBJ1-5; D is possibly TRBD1 (5 bases). This receptor was obtained from an adult with an advanced solid tumor such as melanoma, head and neck, liver or kidney cancer. CDR3 DNA sequence: TGTGCCAGTAGTTCGGGGCAGAGCAATCAGCCCCAGCATTTT. It translates to CASSSGQSNQPQHF.